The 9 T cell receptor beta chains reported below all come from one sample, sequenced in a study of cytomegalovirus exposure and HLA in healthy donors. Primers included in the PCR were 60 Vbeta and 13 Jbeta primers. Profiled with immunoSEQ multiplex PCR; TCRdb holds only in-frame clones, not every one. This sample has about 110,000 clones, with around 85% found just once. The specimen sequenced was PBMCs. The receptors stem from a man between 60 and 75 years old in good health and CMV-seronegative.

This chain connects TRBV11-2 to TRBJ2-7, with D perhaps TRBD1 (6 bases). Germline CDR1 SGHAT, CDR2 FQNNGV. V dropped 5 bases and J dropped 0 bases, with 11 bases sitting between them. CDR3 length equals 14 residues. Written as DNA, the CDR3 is TGTGCCAGCAGCCCCCGGACAGACTCCTACGAGCAGTACTTC. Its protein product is CASSPRTDSYEQYF.

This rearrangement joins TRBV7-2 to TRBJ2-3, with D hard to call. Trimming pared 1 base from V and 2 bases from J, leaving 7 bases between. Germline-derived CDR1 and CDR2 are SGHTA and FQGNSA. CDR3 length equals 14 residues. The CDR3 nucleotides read TGTGCCAGCAGCTTAGGAGGAGCCACAGATACGCAGTATTTT. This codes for CASSLGGATDTQYF.

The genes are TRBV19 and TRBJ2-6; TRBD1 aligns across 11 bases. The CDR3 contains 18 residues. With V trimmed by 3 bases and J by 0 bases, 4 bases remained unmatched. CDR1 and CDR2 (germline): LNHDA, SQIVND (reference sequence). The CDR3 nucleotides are TGTGCCAGTAGTATTTGGGGGACAGGGGGCTCTGGGGCCAACGTCCTGACTTTC. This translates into CASSIWGTGGSGANVLTF.

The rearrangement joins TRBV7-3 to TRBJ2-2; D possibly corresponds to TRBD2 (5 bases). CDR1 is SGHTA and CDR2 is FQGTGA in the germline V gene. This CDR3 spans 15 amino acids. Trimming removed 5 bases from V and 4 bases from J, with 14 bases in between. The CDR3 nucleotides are TGTGCCAGCAGCGCCCAACTGGCGGGCACCGGGGAGCTGTTTTTT. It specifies CASSAQLAGTGELFF.

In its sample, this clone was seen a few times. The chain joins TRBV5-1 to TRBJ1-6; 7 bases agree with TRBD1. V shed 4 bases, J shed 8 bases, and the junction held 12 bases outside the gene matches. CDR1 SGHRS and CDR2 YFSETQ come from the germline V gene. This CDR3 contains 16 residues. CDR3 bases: TGCGCCAGCAGCGACCGACAGGGCCCAAAGGATTCACCCCTCCACTTT. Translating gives CASSDRQGPKDSPLHF.

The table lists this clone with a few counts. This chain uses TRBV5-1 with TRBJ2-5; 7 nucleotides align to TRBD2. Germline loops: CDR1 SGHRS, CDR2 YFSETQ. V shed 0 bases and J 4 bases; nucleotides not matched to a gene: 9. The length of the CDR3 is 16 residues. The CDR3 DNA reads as TGCGCCAGCAGCTTGGCCGGGGGGTCCATGGGAGAGACCCAGTACTTC. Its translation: CASSLAGGSMGETQYF.

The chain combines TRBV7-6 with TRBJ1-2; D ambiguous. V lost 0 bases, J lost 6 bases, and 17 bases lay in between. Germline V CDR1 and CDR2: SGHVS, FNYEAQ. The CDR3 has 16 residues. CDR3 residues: CASSLASAGSGNGYTF. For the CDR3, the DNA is TGTGCCAGCAGCTTAGCGTCCGCGGGAAGTGGGAATGGCTACACCTTC.

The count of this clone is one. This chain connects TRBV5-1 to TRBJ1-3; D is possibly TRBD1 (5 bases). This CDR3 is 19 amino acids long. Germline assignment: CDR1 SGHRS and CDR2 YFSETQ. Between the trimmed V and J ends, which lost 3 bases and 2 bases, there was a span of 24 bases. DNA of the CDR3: TGCGCCAGCAGCTCGACAGATGACAGTAGAAGGCCTCCTGGAAACACCATATATTTT. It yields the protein CASSSTDDSRRPPGNTIYF.

Here the CDR3 DNA reads TGCGCCAGCAGCTTTAGGGGACAGGGGGACCTAGCTGAAGCTTTCTTT. Translated: CASSFRGQGDLAEAFF. The V call is TRBV5-1, the J call TRBJ1-1; 11 bases are a match to TRBD1. Trimming at V came to 2 bases and at J to 6 bases, leaving 9 bases not matched to a gene. Germline V lookup: CDR1 SGHRS, CDR2 YFSETQ. This CDR3 is 16 amino acids long.